Included here is one TCR beta chain sequence, with context. Its antigen is currently unknown. This record belongs to a study of cytomegalovirus exposure and HLA in healthy donors. Study context: The study placed around 85% of its approximately 400 genotyped donors in the Caucasian-associated ancestry cluster.

The junction had 7 bases not matched to a gene; V was cut back by 0 bases and J by 2 bases. This CDR3 contains 18 residues. Germline V lookup: CDR1 LGHNT, CDR2 FRNRAP. Whole-study findings and limits: Accurate prediction of most subjects' HLA-A and HLA-B alleles from TCR beta sequences was reported. Presence/absence analysis assumed near-uniform sequencing depth across donors.

Use of 60 Vbeta and 13 Jbeta primers characterized the PCR. Produced via immunoSEQ multiplex PCR; TCRdb's table is partial and in-frame only. The table has 150,000 to 200,000 clones, 84% seen once; the top ten hold about 4.9%. This TCR derives from a girl aged 10-17 years in good health and CMV-seropositive. The sequenced sample was PBMCs. The chain combines TRBV12-5 with TRBJ2-1; the match to TRBD1 covers 10 bases. The chain's CDR3 is CASGLVQTGGGPYNEQFF. Here the CDR3 DNA reads TGTGCTAGTGGTTTGGTACAGACAGGGGGCGGCCCCTACAATGAGCAGTTCTTC. Combining the CDR3 with reference TRBV12-5 and TRBJ2-1 gives the whole variable domain DARVTQTPRHKVTEMGQEVTMRCQPILGHNTVFWYRQTMMQGLELLAYFRNRAPLDDSGMPKDRFSAEMPDATLATLKIQPSEPRDSAVYFCASGLVQTGGGPYNEQFFGPGTRLTVL.